The 20 T cell receptor beta chains listed next were all sequenced from one sample in a study of CD8 T cells in ankylosing spondylitis. TCRdb analysed the 5' RACE reads with MiXCR anew, one entry per CDR3 protein. The data show 250,000 or so distinct CDR3 sequences, approximately 10% seen once. The specimen sequenced was blood, either unsorted or a sorted T cell fraction (not recorded which). These receptors all stem from a male donor with ankylosing spondylitis or in good health (not recorded which).

This clonotype was recorded many times. V usage is TRBV27 and J usage is TRBJ1-4; 10 bases are a match to TRBD1. Germline CDR1 and CDR2: MNHEY and SMNVEV (reference sequence). V gave up 5 bases and J gave up 4 bases; unmatched junction bases: 13. The CDR3 consists of 18 residues. The CDR3 nucleotides read TGTGCCAGCAGTCCATGGACAGGGGGTCTCATCAATAATGAAAAACTGTTTTTT. Protein sequence: CASSPWTGGLINNEKLFF.

Many counts were recorded for this clonotype. The genes are TRBV6-2 or TRBV6-3 and TRBJ2-3, with D perhaps matching TRBD2 (5 bases). Germline V gene data show CDR1 as MNHEY and CDR2 as SVGEGT. With 8 bases removed from V and 2 bases from J, the gap between germline ends came to 8 bases. This CDR3 has 12 amino acids. CDR3 sequence (DNA): TGTGCCAGCTCGGGGAACACAGATACGCAGTATTTT. Translation gives CASSGNTDTQYF.

This clonotype was counted at least ten times. The chain couples TRBV15 to TRBJ2-3, with D tentatively TRBD1 or TRBD2 (7 bases each). Per germline, CDR1 LNHNV and CDR2 YYDKDF (reference sequence). The CDR3 sequence is 16 residues long. V lost 1 base and J 8 bases, leaving 19 bases between the germline ends. CDR3 nucleotides: TGTGCCACCAGCAGAGCGGGGCCGGGACAGCGGGGTACGCAGTATTTT. Translation gives CATSRAGPGQRGTQYF.

About this clonotype: This may be a read error: a much more frequent sequence differs by one nucleotide. The rearrangement joins TRBV7-9 to TRBJ2-1, with D perhaps TRBD2 (6 bases). The CDR3 is 16 residues long. Per germline, CDR1 SEHNR and CDR2 FQNEAQ (reference sequence). CDR3 in amino acids: CASSLSGPPGYNGQFF. For the CDR3, the DNA is TGTGCCAGCAGCCTCAGCGGGCCCCCGGGATACAATGGGCAGTTCTTC.

The J gene is TRBJ2-3, the V gene TRBV10-3; 9 bases line up with TRBD1. J was trimmed by 3 bases and V by 3 bases; bases with no gene match: 1. The CDR3 runs 14 residues. Germline values: CDR1 ENHRY, CDR2 SYGVKD. The CDR3 reads CAISDGTGTDTQYF. In DNA, the CDR3 is TGTGCCATCAGTGACGGGACAGGGACAGATACGCAGTATTTT.

The V and J genes are TRBV5-4 and TRBJ2-1; 7 nucleotides match TRBD1. Germline CDR1 is SGHNT and CDR2 is YYREEE (reference sequence). The CDR3 loop spans 14 amino acids. The V and J ends lost 3 bases and 6 bases, in that order; junction bases with no gene match: 6. CDR3 in amino acids: CASSSRDSGNEQFF. In nucleotides, the CDR3 is TGTGCCAGCAGCTCCCGGGACAGCGGCAATGAGCAGTTCTTC.

This clonotype appeared many times. The chain has TRBV20-1 and TRBJ2-1; 12 positions match TRBD2. With 3 bases clipped from V and 4 bases from J, the junction kept 4 bases outside the gene matches. Per germline, CDR1 DFQATT and CDR2 SNEGSKA (reference sequence). There are 15 residues in the CDR3. CDR3 region: CSARTSGRLYNEQFF. Written as DNA, the CDR3 is TGCAGTGCTAGGACTAGCGGGAGATTGTACAATGAGCAGTTCTTC.

The table lists this clonotype with many counts. CDR3 protein: CASSWSLSNEQFF. In DNA form, the CDR3 reads TGTGCCAGCAGCTGGAGCCTAAGCAATGAGCAGTTCTTC. The chain is built from TRBV5-6 and TRBJ2-1, with D hard to call. Trimming stripped 3 bases from V and 6 bases from J, with 10 bases between. CDR3 size: 13 residues. Germline CDR1 reads SGHDT; CDR2 reads YYEEEE.

The V gene is TRBV5-6, the J gene TRBJ2-7; no reliable D call. Germline loops: CDR1 SGHDT, CDR2 YYEEEE. Trimming took off 2 bases at V and 5 bases at J, with 14 bases between the two ends. CDR3 length equals 14 residues. CDR3: CASSFAIAENEQYF. CDR3 in DNA: TGTGCCAGCAGCTTCGCGATCGCGGAGAACGAGCAGTACTTC.

This clonotype was picked up many times. The rearrangement links TRBV19 to TRBJ2-1; no clear D. The germline gives CDR1 LNHDA, CDR2 SQIVND (reference sequence). CDR3 length: 11 amino acids. Trimming shortened V by 4 bases and J by 6 bases, and 4 bases separated the two germline ends. The CDR3 reads CASSTLNEQFF. CDR3 in DNA: TGTGCCAGTAGTACACTCAATGAGCAGTTCTTC.

This clonotype was counted many times. The chain couples TRBV2 to TRBJ2-2, with D perhaps TRBD2 (6 bases). V gave up 7 bases and J gave up 0 bases, with 18 bases separating them. This CDR3 region has 17 residues. Germline CDR1 SNHLY, CDR2 FYNNEI. The CDR3 bases are TGTGCCAGCATCCCGAGGTGGGGGGAACCGAACACCGGGGAGCTGTTTTTT. Protein product: CASIPRWGEPNTGELFF.

This clonotype was counted many times. The rearrangement uses TRBV29-1 and TRBJ2-3; D gene unclear. Between the trimmed V and J ends, which lost 0 bases and 1 base, there was a span of 8 bases. CDR1 and CDR2 from the germline V gene are SQVTM and ANQGSEA. CDR3 length: 14 amino acids. The CDR3 sequence is CSVEEGDGTDTQYF. CDR3 DNA sequence: TGCAGCGTTGAAGAAGGAGATGGCACAGATACGCAGTATTTT.

In its sample, this clonotype was seen many times. The V gene is TRBV5-4, the J gene TRBJ1-1; the D gene is possibly TRBD1 (5 bases). Germline loops: CDR1 SGHNT, CDR2 YYREEE (reference sequence). There are 15 residues in the CDR3. The V end lost 4 bases, the J end lost 0 bases, and 13 bases lay between the germline ends. The CDR3 loop is CASSGGTGLNTEAFF. In DNA form, the CDR3 reads TGTGCCAGCAGCGGGGGGACGGGTCTGAACACTGAAGCTTTCTTT.

This clonotype was recorded at least ten times. V and J are TRBV29-1 and TRBJ2-2; TRBD2 is a possible D gene (6 bases). This CDR3 region has 12 residues. Germline V gene lookup returns CDR1 SQVTM and CDR2 ANQGSEA. V lost 5 bases, J lost 5 bases, and 9 bases lay in between. CDR3 DNA: TGCAGCGTTAGCGGAGGGACCGGGGAGCTGTTTTTT. Its translation is CSVSGGTGELFF.

This clonotype was counted ten times or more. The rearrangement links TRBV6-2 or TRBV6-3 to TRBJ1-5; D gene unclear. The CDR3 is made up of 14 amino acids. Germline CDR1 reads MNHEY; CDR2 reads SVGEGT. V dropped 8 bases and J dropped 0 bases, with 11 bases sitting between them. The CDR3 DNA is TGTGCCAGCGGGTTCGGATATAGCAATCAGCCCCAGCATTTT. Its protein is CASGFGYSNQPQHF.

This clonotype was counted ten times or more. The gene calls are TRBV20-1 and TRBJ2-3; 10 positions match TRBD2. CDR1 DFQATT and CDR2 SNEGSKA come from the germline V gene (reference sequence). The CDR3 is 15 residues long. J was trimmed by 4 bases and V by 1 base; bases with no gene match: 5. The CDR3 DNA is TGCAGTGCTAGAGCTACTAGCGGGGACCCAGATACGCAGTATTTT. Its translation: CSARATSGDPDTQYF.

The V call is TRBV7-2, the J call TRBJ2-1; D possibly corresponds to TRBD2 (6 bases). CDR1 and CDR2 from the germline V gene are SGHTA and FQGNSA. Deletions cut 5 bases from V and 12 bases from J, with 11 bases between. The CDR3 runs to 11 residues. The CDR3 nucleotides are TGTGCCAGCAGCATCCGGGGGTCGCAGTTCTTC. This sequence encodes CASSIRGSQFF.

Of note for this clonotype: Its ends do not fully match the called genes, so a read error is possible. The chain recombines TRBV5-5 with TRBJ1-1; perhaps TRBD1 as D (5 bases). Per germline, CDR1 SGHKS and CDR2 YYEKEE (reference sequence). The CDR3 sequence is 12 residues long. Here the CDR3 reads CASSLGGTDAFF. DNA of the CDR3: TGTGCCAGCAGCCTCGGGGGGACTGATGCTTTCTTT.

In its sample, this clonotype was seen many times. CDR3 DNA: TGCAGTGCCAGACCCTTTGGGCCCTCCTACGAGCAGTACTTC. It yields the protein CSARPFGPSYEQYF. V gene TRBV20-1 combines with J gene TRBJ2-7; D remains ambiguous. Germline CDR1 DFQATT, CDR2 SNEGSKA (reference sequence). The V and J ends lost 6 bases and 0 bases respectively, with 15 bases between them. CDR3 length: 14 amino acids.

In its sample, this clonotype was seen once. The V and J genes are TRBV10-3 and TRBJ2-1; TRBD1 matches at 7 bases. This CDR3 contains 13 residues. After removal of 7 bases from V and 4 bases from J, the junction contained 4 bases not matched to a gene. Looked up from germline, CDR1 is ENHRY and CDR2 is SYGVKD. CDR3 sequence (DNA): TGTGCCATCACCATGGGACAGTACAATGAGCAGTTCTTC. Translating it yields CAITMGQYNEQFF.